These 3 T cell receptor beta chains were all obtained from the same sample, sequenced in a study of molecular identifiers for immune sequencing clone quantification. TCRdb independently ran MiXCR on the PCR reads; one entry per CDR3 protein. The table has tens of thousands of distinct CDR3 sequences, 20% to 30% seen once. Material: naive CD8+ T cells from blood, with Jurkat cell RNA spiked in. The subset was: FACS-sorted CD8+CD4-CCR7+CD45RA+ naive T cells. Every receptor here comes from a human donor in good health. Some libraries in this study had Jurkat cell RNA spiked in.

The chain carries TRBV19 and TRBJ2-7; the D gene is possibly TRBD2 (5 bases). The germline V and J ends were trimmed by 4 bases and 5 bases, with 15 bases remaining between them. From germline, CDR1 is LNHDA and CDR2 SQIVND (reference sequence). This CDR3 spans 14 amino acids. This CDR3 is CASSTGNWRDEQYF. CDR3 DNA: TGTGCCAGTAGTACAGGTAATTGGCGGGACGAGCAGTACTTC.

This sequence joins TRBV6-5 and TRBJ1-5, with TRBD1 as a possible D gene (5 bases). Germline-derived CDR1 and CDR2 are MNHEY and SVGAGI. V was trimmed by 0 bases and J by 5 bases, leaving 11 bases between them. CDR3 length: 15 residues. CDR3: CASSYSIGTDQPQHF. For the CDR3, the DNA is TGTGCCAGCAGTTACTCGATTGGGACCGATCAGCCCCAGCATTTT.

This clonotype has ten or more counts. The chain couples TRBV24-1 to TRBJ2-5; 7 bases fit TRBD1. The ends lost 2 bases at V and 4 bases at J; junction bases unmatched: 9. The length of the CDR3 is 16 residues. Germline CDR1 reads KGHDR; CDR2 reads SFDVKD. DNA of the CDR3: TGTGCCACCAGTGATTGGGGACAGCGAAACGGAGAGACCCAGTACTTC. Its translation is CATSDWGQRNGETQYF.